These 20 T cell receptor beta chains came from one sample sequenced in a study of cytomegalovirus exposure and HLA in healthy donors. The PCR had 60 Vbeta and 13 Jbeta primers. Here immunoSEQ multiplex PCR was the method, and the copy in TCRdb shows in-frame clones only, minus some. The sample has 95,000 to 150,000 clones, under 85% seen once. The sample comprised PBMCs. These receptor sequences come from a young man in good health and CMV-seropositive.

Relative to its sample, this clone is medium-sized. The rearrangement joins TRBV4-1 to TRBJ2-2; maybe TRBD2 (5 bases). This CDR3 is built from 16 residues. From germline, CDR1 is MGHRA and CDR2 YSYEKL. Deletions cut 3 bases from V and 0 bases from J, with 11 bases between. In DNA, the CDR3 is TGCGCCAGCAGCCAGACACTAGGATCGAACACCGGGGAGCTGTTTTTT. It is translated as CASSQTLGSNTGELFF.

The chain couples TRBV7-6 to TRBJ1-4; D is undetermined. Germline CDR1 SGHVS, CDR2 FNYEAQ. Trimming removed 0 bases from V and 0 bases from J, with 14 bases in between. The CDR3 sequence is 18 residues long. CDR3 bases: TGTGCCAGCAGCTTAGCACGCGGGTGGACGGCAACTAATGAAAAACTGTTTTTT. Its translation: CASSLARGWTATNEKLFF.

This clone was seen a handful of times. The chain combines TRBV14 with TRBJ1-1; no definite D call. The CDR3 is made up of 13 amino acids. V was clipped by 6 bases and J by 5 bases, with 13 bases between them. Per germline, CDR1 SGHDN and CDR2 FVKESK. CDR3 sequence: CASSRLLGTEAFF. The CDR3 coding sequence is TGTGCCAGCAGTCGACTATTGGGGACTGAAGCTTTCTTT.

This sequence joins TRBV7-8 and TRBJ2-7; tentative D call: TRBD2 (6 bases). This CDR3 spans 15 amino acids. V was pared by 5 bases and J by 0 bases, with 14 bases between. From germline, CDR1 is SGHVS and CDR2 FQNEAQ. As DNA, the CDR3 is TGTGCCAGCAGCCAAGTGGAGGGGAACTCCTACGAGCAGTACTTC. As protein: CASSQVEGNSYEQYF. The full variable domain, its missing parts supplied by reference TRBV7-8 and TRBJ2-7, is GAGVSQSPRYKVAKRGQDVALRCDPISGHVSLFWYQQALGQGPEFLTYFQNEAQLDKSGLPSDRFFAERPEGSVSTLKIQRTQQEDSAVYLCASSQVEGNSYEQYFGPGTRLTVT.

The chain has TRBV10-3 and TRBJ2-1; the D is unclear. The V gene lost 3 bases and the J gene lost 9 bases, with 12 bases spanning the gap. In germline, CDR1 is ENHRY, CDR2 SYGVKD. The CDR3 length is 13 residues. In DNA, the CDR3 is TGTGCCATCAGTGATTTTAAGGAGAGTGAGCAGTTCTTC. Translation gives CAISDFKESEQFF.

This clone was seen a single time. The chain combines TRBV6-5 with TRBJ1-4; D may be TRBD1 (5 bases). Germline V gives CDR1 MNHEY, CDR2 SVGAGI. V was shortened by 6 bases and J by 1 base, with 9 bases between the two germline ends. The CDR3 has 14 amino acids. The CDR3 DNA reads as TGTGCCAGCAGGGGGGAGGGAACTAATGAAAAACTGTTTTTT. This gives the protein CASRGEGTNEKLFF.

The chain joins TRBV27 to TRBJ2-7; 8 bases align to TRBD1. This CDR3 region has 16 residues. Losses at the gene ends were 3 bases for V and 6 bases for J; bases not matched to a gene: 13. Germline assignment: CDR1 MNHEY and CDR2 SMNVEV (reference sequence). Written as DNA, the CDR3 is TGTGCCAGCAGTTTCAGCGGTCTGGCAGGGGGCGCCGAGCAGTACTTC. Translation gives CASSFSGLAGGAEQYF.

The genes are TRBV5-1 and TRBJ1-4; 7 bases match TRBD1. V shed 0 bases and J 11 bases; nucleotides not matched to a gene: 13. The CDR3 length is 16 residues. In germline, CDR1 is SGHRS, CDR2 YFSETQ. CDR3 in amino acids: CASSLASTGERWKLFF. Here the CDR3 DNA reads TGCGCCAGCAGCTTGGCCTCCACAGGGGAAAGGTGGAAACTGTTTTTT.

The sample holds a few counts of this clone. The genes are TRBV6-6 and TRBJ1-2; tentatively, D is TRBD1 (5 bases). CDR3 size: 14 residues. V was clipped by 6 bases and J by 1 base, with 12 bases between them. Germline V gene data show CDR1 as MNHNY and CDR2 as SVGAGI (reference sequence). The CDR3 DNA reads TGTGCCAGCAGCTCCGGGGGGGGTAACTATGGCTACACCTTC. Translating it yields CASSSGGGNYGYTF.

V usage is TRBV4-2 and J usage is TRBJ2-2, with 10 nucleotides matching TRBD2. The CDR3 consists of 16 residues. J lost 3 bases, V lost 3 bases, and 4 bases had no gene match. Germline CDR1 and CDR2: LGHNA and YNFKEQ. Here the CDR3 reads CASSHSGTSDTGELFF. CDR3 nucleotides: TGTGCCAGCAGCCACTCCGGGACTAGCGACACCGGGGAGCTGTTTTTT.

The V and J genes are TRBV7-8 and TRBJ2-7; TRBD1 matches at 9 bases. Germline V CDR1 and CDR2: SGHVS, FQNEAQ. The length of the CDR3 is 15 residues. After removal of 4 bases from V and 3 bases from J, the junction contained 7 bases not matched to a gene. The CDR3 coding sequence is TGTGCCAGCAGCTCTGGACAGGGGAGTTTCTACGAGCAGTACTTC. This codes for CASSSGQGSFYEQYF.

This sequence joins TRBV6-5 and TRBJ2-7, with 9 bases identical to TRBD2. Germline-derived CDR1 and CDR2 are MNHEY and SVGAGI. CDR3 length equals 15 residues. The V segment lost 2 bases and the J segment 6 bases; nucleotides outside the gene matches: 8. Written as DNA, the CDR3 is TGTGCCAGCAGTTACGGCGGACTAGCGTCCGGCGAGCAGTACTTC. It translates to CASSYGGLASGEQYF.

The rearrangement links TRBV5-1 to TRBJ2-5; D remains ambiguous. The CDR3 length is 15 residues. CDR1 and CDR2 (germline): SGHRS, YFSETQ. The V end was cut by 0 bases, the J end by 1 base, with 10 bases between. CDR3 coding DNA: TGCGCCAGCAGCTTGGGTCTTTCAGGCCAAGAGACCCAGTACTTC. It encodes CASSLGLSGQETQYF.

This clone appeared a few times. The rearrangement links TRBV5-1 to TRBJ2-1; 13 nucleotides agree with TRBD2. The trim removed 0 bases at V and 8 bases at J, leaving 8 bases unmatched. The germline CDR1 and CDR2 sequences are SGHRS and YFSETQ. The CDR3 spans 17 residues. This CDR3 is CASSLEVGTSGDDEQFF. Here the CDR3 DNA reads TGCGCCAGCAGCTTGGAGGTCGGGACTAGCGGGGACGATGAGCAGTTCTTC.

The rearrangement uses TRBV28 and TRBJ1-1; D unclear. Germline CDR1 and CDR2: MDHEN and SYDVKM. CDR3 length: 13 residues. V lost 6 bases and J 6 bases, leaving 14 bases between the germline ends. The chain's CDR3 is CASRRVSGAEAFF. The CDR3 coding sequence is TGTGCCAGCAGACGAGTATCCGGTGCTGAAGCTTTCTTT.

For this clone: At one end the junction does not follow the germline gene, possibly because of a read error. Other DNA sequences in the same sample also yield this CDR3. The chain uses TRBV7-8 and TRBJ1-2, with D tentatively TRBD1 (5 bases). The CDR3 totals 14 residues. Germline V gives CDR1 SGHVS, CDR2 FQNEAQ. CDR3 sequence: CASSLMGHVYGYTF. CDR3 nucleotide sequence: TGTGCCAGCAGCTTGATGGGGCACGTCTATGGCTACACTTTC. Using reference TRBV7-8 and TRBJ1-2 for the parts outside the CDR3, the full variable domain is GAGVSQSPRYKVAKRGQDVALRCDPISGHVSLFWYQQALGQGPEFLTYFQNEAQLDKSGLPSDRFFAERPEGSVSTLKIQRTQQEDSAVYLCASSLMGHVYGYTFGSGTRLTVV.

This rearrangement joins TRBV4-1 to TRBJ2-2; TRBD2 agrees at 10 bases. The CDR3 is 16 amino acids. The ends lost 1 base at V and 3 bases at J; junction bases unmatched: 2. Germline V gene sequence: CDR1 MGHRA, CDR2 YSYEKL. This chain's CDR3 is CASSQVLAGDTGELFF. The CDR3 coding sequence is TGCGCCAGCAGCCAAGTTCTAGCGGGAGACACCGGGGAGCTGTTTTTT.

This rearrangement joins TRBV10-3 to TRBJ1-5, with 8 bases identical to TRBD1. V was clipped by 5 bases and J by 1 base; unmatched bases: 1. The CDR3 is 14 residues long. Germline CDR1 reads ENHRY; CDR2 reads SYGVKD. The CDR3: CAISTGGSNQPQHF. CDR3 DNA: TGTGCCATCAGTACAGGGGGAAGCAATCAGCCCCAGCATTTT.

The chain employs TRBV10-3 and TRBJ1-2; TRBD1 agrees at 12 bases. J lost 4 bases, V lost 1 base, and 7 bases had no gene match. Germline V gene data show CDR1 as ENHRY and CDR2 as SYGVKD. CDR3 size: 17 residues. This CDR3 reads CAISELTGTGGSYGYTF. CDR3 DNA sequence: TGTGCCATCAGTGAGTTGACCGGGACAGGGGGCAGCTATGGCTACACCTTC.

This chain joins TRBV5-4 and TRBJ1-4, with 9 bases aligning to TRBD1. The CDR3 is 15 residues long. The germline CDR1 and CDR2 sequences are SGHNT and YYREEE (reference sequence). V dropped 4 bases and J dropped 8; count of bases not matched to a gene: 9. CDR3 protein: CASSIRQGVGEKLFF. The CDR3 DNA is TGTGCCAGCAGCATAAGACAGGGGGTTGGAGAAAAACTGTTTTTT.